Included here is one T cell receptor beta chain sequence, with context. What this receptor recognizes is not known. Base qualities are missing; no much larger clone stands one base away. The sample comes from a study of cytomegalovirus exposure and HLA in healthy donors (dated by TCRdb to 2015 to 2018). Regarding the study in general: The 700 or so repertoires of the first cohort and the 95 to 150 validation repertoires were produced on the same platform, according to a later analysis. The study aimed to test whether cataloging public T cell receptors could reveal signatures of past pathogen exposure. In addition to the first cohort of 666 subjects, a separate validation cohort of approximately 130 different subjects was used. To predict cytomegalovirus infection status, the study combined high-throughput TCR immunosequencing, statistical association of individual TCRs with disease status, and machine learning.

The donors belonged to the validation cohort of about 110 subjects, which was separate from the approximately 700-subject first cohort. What the study reported, not specific to this receptor: Across donors, most TCR sequences were observed very rarely, whereas some public TCRs were present in many individuals. The classifier was reported to diagnose cytomegalovirus status with high specificity and sensitivity in both the original and validation cohorts. In the study, 150 to 200 TCR beta chains were listed as associated with cytomegalovirus. In a later analysis, TCRs clustered in the first cohort were found to also tend to co-occur in the roughly 110 validation repertoires, with 85% to 95% of cluster scores above 0. A few of the identified cytomegalovirus-associated TCR beta chains were confirmed in vitro to be specific for cytomegalovirus antigens. The validation cohort had no HLA typing available for a later analysis, so co-occurrence within that cohort was assessed over all 130 or so repertoires. The authors suggested that the approach could potentially be generalized to other disease states and immunological phenotypes.

Library preparation employed the immunoSEQ multiplex PCR assay. In the authors' own workflow: A statistical classification framework was built to diagnose cytomegalovirus status from the catalog of TCR beta chain sequences. This is the immuneACCESS table as TCRdb keeps it, with only in-frame sequences that have V and J called. A part of the clones is gone; compared with another copy, unresolved V genes explain less than half, and the rest is unexplained. Clone size and the V and J calls come from that table; the DNA yielded D and trimming. This sample comprises 110,000 to 150,000 clones, approximately 94% of them detected only once. The ten largest clones take up 1.5% to 2% of the sample. The germline V gene sets CDR1 to SGHDT and CDR2 to YYEEEE. V gives up 2 bases and J gives up 9 bases, and the segment between their germline ends measures 6 bases. From its cysteine to its phenylalanine, the CDR3 spans 11 amino acids. Only the CDR3 part of the read is kept: 33 bases, read in frame from the first base.

The sequencing input was PBMCs. This sequence was found in a man aged 18 to 35 in good health and CMV-seropositive. This chain joins TRBV5-6 to TRBJ2-1; the D gene is perhaps TRBD2, from 5 matching bases. The CDR3 protein: CASSFLAEQFF. The nucleotides are TGTGCCAGCAGCTTTCTAGCTGAGCAGTTCTTC. When the CDR3 is completed using the reference TRBV5-6 and TRBJ2-1 genes on either side, the full variable domain is DAGVTQSPTHLIKTRGQQVTLRCSPKSGHDTVSWYQQALGQGPQFIFQYYEEEERQRGNFPDRFSGHQFPNYSSELNVNALLLGDSALYLCASSFLAEQFFGPGTRLTVL.